The 2 T cell receptor beta chains in this list originate from one sample, sequenced in a study of T cells after yellow fever vaccination. TCRdb redid the calling of the 5' RACE reads with MiXCR, one entry per CDR3 protein. Here the sample spans a few hundred thousand distinct CDR3 sequences, about 7.8% being singletons. The material sequenced was PBMCs, taken 35 to 50 days after the first yellow fever vaccination. The source is a man between 18 and 35 years old who received the YFV17D yellow fever vaccine.

V gene TRBV6-2 or TRBV6-3 combines with J gene TRBJ2-5; 9 bases match TRBD2. Germline CDR1 is MNHEY and CDR2 is SVGEGT. The length of the CDR3 is 15 residues. The J segment lost 4 bases and the V segment lost 5 bases, leaving 8 bases of the junction unmatched. The CDR3 DNA reads TGTGCCAGCAGTCTTCAACTGACTAGCGGAGAGACCCAGTACTTC. Encoded protein: CASSLQLTSGETQYF.

The chain recombines TRBV6-1 with TRBJ1-4; 10 bases agree with TRBD1. This CDR3 is built from 14 residues. V was clipped by 6 bases and J by 7 bases; unmatched bases: 5. CDR1 and CDR2 (germline): MNHNS, SASEGT. CDR3 amino acids: CASSLTGGREKLFF. For the CDR3, the DNA is TGTGCCAGCAGCTTGACAGGGGGCCGTGAAAAACTGTTTTTT.